This is a list of T cell receptor beta chains from one sample in a study of blood T cell repertoires in COVID-19. TCRdb's copy holds only in-frame clones and misses some; the assay was immunoSEQ multiplex PCR. The sample has fewer than 350,000 clones, roughly 91% seen once; the top ten hold 2.3%. The material sequenced was PBMCs or T cells enriched from blood (not recorded which). The receptor source for this set is a woman aged 35 to 49 with acute COVID-19. CDR3s include the opening cysteine and the closing phenylalanine or tryptophan. A D gene is named only where the DNA matches it firmly.

V: TRBV4-3
J: TRBJ2-5
D: TRBD1
CDR3: CASSPTSPGQGRETQYF

V: TRBV15
J: TRBJ1-1
D: -
CDR3: CATSTAFTVKNTEAFF

V: TRBV4-3
J: TRBJ2-1
D: TRBD2
CDR3: CASSLTASGRTGEQFF

V: TRBV2
J: TRBJ1-1
D: -
CDR3: CASTGSPNTEAFF

V: TRBV4-3
J: TRBJ2-3
D: -
CDR3: CASSQDWGQFGDTQYF

V: TRBV6-6
J: TRBJ1-1
D: -
CDR3: CASSQKRAPRRAGTEAFF

V: TRBV6-6
J: TRBJ1-5
D: -
CDR3: CASSFPDQPQHF

V: TRBV19
J: TRBJ1-5
D: -
CDR3: CASSIRKGLGQPQHF

V: TRBV28
J: TRBJ1-2
D: -
CDR3: CASIRWGRNGYTF

V: TRBV7-9
J: TRBJ1-6
D: -
CDR3: CASSLSRVGNSPLHF

V: TRBV2
J: TRBJ2-7
D: -
CDR3: CASSEGVGDYEQYF

V: TRBV7-9
J: TRBJ1-2
D: -
CDR3: CASFLQGSPPYYGYTF

V: TRBV23-1
J: TRBJ2-5
D: TRBD1
CDR3: CASSQGTGEETQYF

V: TRBV2
J: TRBJ1-1
D: TRBD1
CDR3: CASTTQGSRTEAFF

V: TRBV9
J: TRBJ2-1
D: TRBD2
CDR3: CASSRTSGDEQFF

V: TRBV19
J: TRBJ1-6
D: TRBD1
CDR3: CASSLQGHNSPLHF

V: TRBV28
J: TRBJ1-2
D: TRBD1
CDR3: CASSNLPGQGDGYTF

V: TRBV7-2
J: TRBJ1-4
D: TRBD1
CDR3: CASSPGGQQEKLFF

V: TRBV19
J: TRBJ2-7
D: -
CDR3: CASSIGRDSYEQYF

V: TRBV6-4
J: TRBJ1-5
D: -
CDR3: CANSQGTVIQPQHF

V: TRBV27
J: TRBJ2-6
D: -
CDR3: CASSPGTSGANVLTF

V: TRBV6-5
J: TRBJ1-6
D: TRBD1
CDR3: CASRTGTGDSPLHF

V: TRBV20-1
J: TRBJ2-1
D: -
CDR3: CSAKKYNEQFF

V: TRBV7-9
J: TRBJ1-6
D: -
CDR3: CASSLHGGSSYNSPLHF

V: TRBV28
J: TRBJ2-1
D: -
CDR3: CASSSEPITGNEQFF

V: TRBV5-1
J: TRBJ1-5
D: -
CDR3: CASSLGGDNQPQHF

V: TRBV3-1/TRBV3-2
J: TRBJ1-1
D: -
CDR3: CASRESSVAEAFF

V: TRBV3-1/TRBV3-2
J: TRBJ1-5
D: -
CDR3: CASSQETGSNQPQHF

V: TRBV13
J: TRBJ1-2
D: TRBD1
CDR3: CASRPGQGNYGYTF

V: TRBV5-4
J: TRBJ2-1
D: TRBD1
CDR3: CASSLPGQGARNEQFF

V: TRBV25-1
J: TRBJ1-4
D: -
CDR3: CASSREWGTNEKLFF

V: TRBV2
J: TRBJ2-7
D: -
CDR3: CASQGPAYEQYF

V: TRBV4-3
J: TRBJ1-1
D: -
CDR3: CASSQDGKGRGNTEAFF

V: TRBV12-3/TRBV12-4
J: TRBJ1-5
D: -
CDR3: CASSSRYNQPQHF

V: TRBV9
J: TRBJ1-3
D: TRBD1
CDR3: CASSRGQGAPGNTIYF

V: TRBV19
J: TRBJ1-2
D: -
CDR3: CASNERLSNGYTF

V: TRBV7-9
J: TRBJ2-2
D: TRBD2
CDR3: CASSPTGGPYTGELFF

V: TRBV28
J: TRBJ1-4
D: TRBD1
CDR3: CASSSTGAIATNEKLFF